This T cell receptor (beta chain) was retrieved from a study of siplizumab effects on memory and regulatory T cells (dated by TCRdb to about 2019). With respect to the entire study: The study looked at the effect of siplizumab, an anti-CD2 antibody, on alloreactive T-cell subsets in allogeneic mixed lymphocyte reactions made from human PBMCs. What the study reported, not specific to this receptor: A naive or memory phenotype could not be assigned to roughly 75-95% of proliferating CD4+ or CD8+ clones. The suppressive function of proliferating Tregs from siplizumab cultures was not functionally confirmed. The cumulative frequency of alloreactive sequences that could be traced back to unstimulated CD4+ memory T cells was significantly reduced by siplizumab. Sequences below about 10^-5 frequency were poorly captured, so only a minor fraction of alloreactive clones could be mapped to unstimulated subsets. Unstimulated naive T cells appeared more diverse than memory T cells, and naive cells seemed to contribute substantially to the alloresponse. Among mappable alloreactive CD4+ clones, the Treg-derived fraction averaged about 70% with siplizumab versus around 25% in control reactions.

Sorted unstimulated T cells and proliferating T cells recovered from mixed lymphocyte reactions underwent TCRbeta CDR3 sequencing. Fresh whole blood from around eleven HLA-typed healthy donors served as the source for isolating PBMCs. As encoded in the germline V gene, CDR1 is SGHTS while CDR2 is YDEGEE. The CDR3, from cysteine to phenylalanine, totals 15 residues. Left in the record is the CDR3 DNA by itself, 45 bases read in frame from the first base. Trimming removed 5 bases from V and 5 bases from J; the gene matches leave 12 bases unexplained. Preparation of the library involved the immunoSEQ multiplex PCR assay. Approximately 100,000 TCR templates per sample were assayed on the deep sequencing platform. Genomic DNA extracted from sorted T cells was used for TCRbeta CDR3 sequencing. The authors' analysis ran thus. Clonal analysis of TCRbeta CDR3 data was done in the R programming language. Unstimulated samples were compared with post-reaction CFSE-low samples to define alloreactive CD4+ and CD8+ clones. Regulatory or non-regulatory origin was assigned to alloreactive CD4+ clones by matching of sequences to sorted unstimulated Treg and non-Treg repertoires. TCRdb took over this immuneACCESS table, retaining in-frame rearrangements with V and J assigned. Such tables are incomplete; in checked studies, under half of the missing clones stem from an unresolved V gene, and the remainder is unexplained. V and J calls and clone size are copied from that table; D and trimming were computed from the DNA. The sample data list around 72,000 clones, and about 90% of these were observed just once. The ten biggest clones cover approximately 30% of the sample.

With respect to this clone: Its antigen is still unknown. Base qualities are not provided; no much larger clone lies one nucleotide away.

The source of this sequence is a human donor in good health. The rearrangement joined TRBV5-8 to TRBJ1-1; 7 central nucleotides agree with TRBD1. Specimen: CD8+ T cells sorted from blood. The nucleotides are TGTGCCAGCAGTTCTCGGATACAGGGGAGGACTGAAGCTTTCTTT. Translation gives CASSSRIQGRTEAFF. The reference TRBV5-8 and TRBJ1-1 proteins fill in what lies around the CDR3, so the full variable domain reads EAGVTQSPTHLIKTRGQQATLRCSPISGHTSVYWYQQALGLGLQFLLWYDEGEERNRGNFPPRFSGRQFPNYSSELNVNALELEDSALYLCASSSRIQGRTEAFFGQGTRLTVV.